This T cell receptor (beta chain) came from a study of blood T cells in healthy people across ages. Background on the study: Through template switching, about one barcoded beta molecule was captured per two T cells, as measured in model experiments.

The sample providers were healthy Caucasian people from Russia, aged roughly 6 to 100. Total RNA extracted from each sample amounted to at least 5.5 micrograms. A J-beta primer mix and a sample-barcoded 5' primer were used in a second PCR of about 6 to 12 cycles. MiXCR, run by TCRdb on the 5' RACE reads, gives a single entry per CDR3 protein. The sample contains some 1,800,000 distinct CDR3 sequences, 35% to 50% of which appear only once. With respect to this clonotype: The junction does not match germline at one end; this may be a read error.

There are 14 residues in the CDR3. Germline assignment: CDR1 SNHLY and CDR2 FYNNEI. The sample was blood. The receptor comes from a human donor in good health. This sequence joins TRBV2 and TRBJ2-5, with a possible D match to TRBD2 (6 bases). CDR3: CVSRDTPGVGTQYF. As DNA, the CDR3 is TGTGTCAGCAGAGACACTCCGGGAGTAGGGACCCAGTACTTC.